This TCR beta chain was sequenced in a study of CD8+ T cells in alopecia areata. Study findings and constraints: Higher clonality than in normal scalp was seen in lesional scalp, especially alopecia totalis/universalis. Scalp sequencing captures resident alphabeta T cells of normal skin too.

In regard to this clone: Its specificity is unknown.

Following RNA extraction, reverse transcription yielded cDNA that acted as the sequencing template. Assay: immunoSEQ multiplex PCR; the TCRdb copy retains only in-frame clones and omits some. Of approximately 130,000 clones detected, 47% appear once; the ten largest clones hold roughly a tenth. Germline CDR1 MNHEY, CDR2 SMNVEV (reference sequence). The CDR3 spans 15 residues. The V gene lost 6 bases and the J gene lost 1 base, with 13 bases spanning the gap. The chain links TRBV27 to TRBJ2-1, with D perhaps matching TRBD2 (6 bases). The clonotype originates from a human donor with alopecia areata. The sequenced sample consisted of NKG2D-low CD8+ T cells sorted from blood. CDR3 residues: CASRQSSGSYNEQFF. The CDR3, as DNA: TGTGCCAGCAGGCAGAGTAGCGGTTCCTACAATGAGCAGTTCTTC.